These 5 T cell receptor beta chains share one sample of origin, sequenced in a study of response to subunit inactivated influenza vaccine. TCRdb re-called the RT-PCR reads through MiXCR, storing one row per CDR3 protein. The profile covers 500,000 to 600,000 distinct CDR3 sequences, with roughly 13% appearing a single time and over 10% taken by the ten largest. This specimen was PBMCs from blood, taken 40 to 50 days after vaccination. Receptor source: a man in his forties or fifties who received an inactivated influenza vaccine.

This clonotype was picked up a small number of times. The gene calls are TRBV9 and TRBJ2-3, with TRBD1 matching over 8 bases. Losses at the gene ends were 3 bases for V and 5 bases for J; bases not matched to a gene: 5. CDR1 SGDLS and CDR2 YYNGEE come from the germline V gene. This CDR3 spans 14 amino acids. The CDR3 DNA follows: TGTGCCAGCAGCGAAGGACAGGGAAGAGATACGCAGTATTTT. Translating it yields CASSEGQGRDTQYF. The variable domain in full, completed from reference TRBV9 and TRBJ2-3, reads DSGVTQTPKHLITATGQRVTLRCSPRSGDLSVYWYQQSLDQGLQFLIQYYNGEERAKGNILERFSAQQFPDLHSELNLSSLELGDSALYFCASSEGQGRDTQYFGPGTRLTVL.

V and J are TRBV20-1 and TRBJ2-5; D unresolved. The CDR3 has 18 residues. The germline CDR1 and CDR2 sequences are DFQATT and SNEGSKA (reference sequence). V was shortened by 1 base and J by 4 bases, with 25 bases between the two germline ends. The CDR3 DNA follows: TGCAGTGCTAGAGGCCTGAAGGGCTCCAACTCATGGGCAGAGACCCAGTACTTC. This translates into CSARGLKGSNSWAETQYF.

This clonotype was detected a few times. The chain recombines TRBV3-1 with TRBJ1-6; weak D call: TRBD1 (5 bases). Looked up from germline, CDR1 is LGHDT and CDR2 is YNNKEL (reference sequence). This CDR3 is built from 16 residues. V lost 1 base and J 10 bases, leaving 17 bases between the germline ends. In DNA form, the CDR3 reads TGTGCCAGCAGCCAAGGCGGACGAGGGGTATGGTCACCCCTCCACTTT. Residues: CASSQGGRGVWSPLHF. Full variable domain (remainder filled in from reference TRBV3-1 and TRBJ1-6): DTAVSQTPKYLVTQMGNDKSIKCEQNLGHDTMYWYKQDSKKFLKIMFSYNNKELIINETVPNRFSPKSPDKAHLNLHINSLELGDSAVYFCASSQGGRGVWSPLHFGNGTRLTVT.

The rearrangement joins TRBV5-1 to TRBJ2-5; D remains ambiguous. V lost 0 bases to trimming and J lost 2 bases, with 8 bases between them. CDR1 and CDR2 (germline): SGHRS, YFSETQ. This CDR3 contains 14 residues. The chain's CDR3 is CASSLADPQETQYF. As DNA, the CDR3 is TGCGCCAGCAGCTTGGCGGACCCACAAGAGACCCAGTACTTC. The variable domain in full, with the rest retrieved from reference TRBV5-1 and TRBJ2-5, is KAGVTQTPRYLIKTRGQQVTLSCSPISGHRSVSWYQQTPGQGLQFLFEYFSETQRNKGNFPGRFSGRQFSNSRSEMNVSTLELGDSALYLCASSLADPQETQYFGPGTRLLVL.

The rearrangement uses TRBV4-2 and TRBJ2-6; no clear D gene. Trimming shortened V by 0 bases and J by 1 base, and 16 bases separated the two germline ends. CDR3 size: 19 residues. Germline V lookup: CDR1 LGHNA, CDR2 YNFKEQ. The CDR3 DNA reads TGTGCCAGCAGCCAAGATCTCCAGCTGGGCGGTTCTGGGGCCAACGTCCTGACTTTC. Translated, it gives CASSQDLQLGGSGANVLTF.